This entry is about one T cell receptor (beta chain). Losses at the gene ends were 0 bases for V and 1 base for J; bases not matched to a gene: 2. The CDR3 loop spans 16 amino acids. Germline assignment: CDR1 MGHRA and CDR2 YSYEKL. The sample is drawn from a study of cytomegalovirus exposure and HLA in healthy donors. The study ran its PCR with 60 Vbeta and 13 Jbeta primers. TCRdb keeps only in-frame clones here, not all; method: immunoSEQ multiplex PCR. The sample shows more than 85,000 clones, roughly 88% of them seen only once. The sample taken for sequencing was PBMCs. V usage is TRBV4-1 and J usage is TRBJ2-7; 11 bases match TRBD2. The sequence derives from a woman aged 18-35 years in good health and CMV-seronegative. CDR3 protein: CASSQEGLAASYEQYF. CDR3 sequence (DNA): TGCGCCAGCAGCCAAGAGGGACTAGCGGCATCCTACGAGCAGTACTTC.